This T cell receptor (beta chain) was sequenced for a study of blood T cells in healthy people across ages. Study-wide results and caveats: Changes seen in expanded clonotypes were possibly confounded by donor CMV status left unknown.

The germline V gene encodes CDR1 SGDLS and CDR2 YYNGEE. The ends lost 4 bases at V and 11 bases at J; junction bases unmatched: 7. The CDR3 is 12 residues long. About this clonotype itself: Its antigen is undetermined.

Then a second PCR, running roughly 7 to 12 cycles, was carried out with a sample-barcoded 5' primer and a J-beta primer mix. Every sample produced at least 2.5 million CDR3-containing paired-end reads. TCRdb re-called the 5' RACE reads through MiXCR, storing one row per CDR3 protein. This repertoire shows 1.8 million or so distinct CDR3 sequences, approximately 40% found once; its top ten account for more than 20%. PBMCs numbering at least 7 million were isolated per sample. This clonotype originated in a human donor in good health. The J gene is TRBJ2-5, the V gene TRBV9; 8 nucleotides align to TRBD2. Sequenced input: blood. Written as DNA, the CDR3 is TGTGCCAGCAGCTTTAACGGGGGGGAGCAGTACTTC. The encoded protein is CASSFNGGEQYF.